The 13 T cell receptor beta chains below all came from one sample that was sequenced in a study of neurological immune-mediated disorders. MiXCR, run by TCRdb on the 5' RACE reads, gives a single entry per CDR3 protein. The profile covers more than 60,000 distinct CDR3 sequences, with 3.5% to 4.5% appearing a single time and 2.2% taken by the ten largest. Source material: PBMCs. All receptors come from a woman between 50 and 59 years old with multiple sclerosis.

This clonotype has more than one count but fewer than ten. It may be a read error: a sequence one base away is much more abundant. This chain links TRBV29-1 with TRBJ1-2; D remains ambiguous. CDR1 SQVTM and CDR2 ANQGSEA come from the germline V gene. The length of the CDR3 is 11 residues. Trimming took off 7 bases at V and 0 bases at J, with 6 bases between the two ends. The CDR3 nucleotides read TGCAGCGCAAAGGCTAACTATGGCTACACCTTC. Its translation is CSAKANYGYTF.

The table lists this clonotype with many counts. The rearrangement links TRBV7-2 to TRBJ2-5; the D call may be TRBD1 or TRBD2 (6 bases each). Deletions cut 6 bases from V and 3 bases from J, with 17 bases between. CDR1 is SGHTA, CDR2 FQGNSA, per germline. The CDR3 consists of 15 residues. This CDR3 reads CASSLIRGREETQYF. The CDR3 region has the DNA TGTGCCAGCAGTCTAATCCGGGGGCGCGAAGAGACCCAGTACTTC.

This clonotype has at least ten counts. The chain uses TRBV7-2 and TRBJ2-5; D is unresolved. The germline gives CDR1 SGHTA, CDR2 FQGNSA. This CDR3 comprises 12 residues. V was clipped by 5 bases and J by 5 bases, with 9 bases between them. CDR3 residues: CASSTPPETQYF. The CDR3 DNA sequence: TGTGCCAGCAGCACCCCACCGGAGACCCAGTACTTC.

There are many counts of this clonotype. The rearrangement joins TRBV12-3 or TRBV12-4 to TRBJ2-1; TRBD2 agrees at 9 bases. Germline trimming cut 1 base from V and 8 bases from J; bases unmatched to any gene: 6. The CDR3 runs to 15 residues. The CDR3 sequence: CASSLDSGSRYEQFF. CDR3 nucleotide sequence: TGTGCCAGCAGTTTAGATAGCGGGAGTCGTTATGAGCAGTTCTTC.

The CDR3 bases are TGTGCCAGCAGTGGTGAGCGCCATGATTCACCCCTCCACTTT. It translates to CASSGERHDSPLHF. The chain links TRBV6-1 to TRBJ1-6, with D uncertain. The length of the CDR3 is 14 residues. Between the trimmed V and J ends, which lost 4 bases and 8 bases, there was a span of 12 bases. Germline CDR1 is MNHNS and CDR2 is SASEGT.

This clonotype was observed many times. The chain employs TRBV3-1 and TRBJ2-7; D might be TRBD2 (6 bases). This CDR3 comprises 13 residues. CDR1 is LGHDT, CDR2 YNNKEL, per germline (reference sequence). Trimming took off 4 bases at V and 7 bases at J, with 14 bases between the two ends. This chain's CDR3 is CASSPIQGGEQYF. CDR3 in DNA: TGTGCCAGCAGCCCAATTCAGGGAGGTGAGCAGTACTTC.

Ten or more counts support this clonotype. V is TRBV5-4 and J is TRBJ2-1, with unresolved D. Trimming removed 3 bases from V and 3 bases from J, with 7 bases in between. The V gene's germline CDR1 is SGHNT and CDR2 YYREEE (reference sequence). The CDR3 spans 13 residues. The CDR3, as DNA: TGTGCCAGCAGCTCCCCGATCTACAATGAGCAGTTCTTC. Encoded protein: CASSSPIYNEQFF. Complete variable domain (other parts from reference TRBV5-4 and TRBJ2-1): ETGVTQSPTHLIKTRGQQVTLRCSSQSGHNTVSWYQQALGQGPQFIFQYYREEENGRGNFPPRFSGLQFPNYSSELNVNALELDDSALYLCASSSPIYNEQFFGPGTRLTVL.

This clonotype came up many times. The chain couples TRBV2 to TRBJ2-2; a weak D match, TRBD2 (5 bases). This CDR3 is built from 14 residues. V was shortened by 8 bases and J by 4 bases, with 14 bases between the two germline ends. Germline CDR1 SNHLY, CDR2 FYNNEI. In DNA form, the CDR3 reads TGTGCCAGCGTGGGAGAGGGAACCACCGGGGAGCTGTTTTTT. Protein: CASVGEGTTGELFF.

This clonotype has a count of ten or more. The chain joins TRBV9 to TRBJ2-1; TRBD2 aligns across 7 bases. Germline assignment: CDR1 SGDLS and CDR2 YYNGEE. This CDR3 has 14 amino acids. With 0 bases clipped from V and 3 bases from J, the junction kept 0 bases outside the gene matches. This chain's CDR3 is CASSVGGSYNEQFF. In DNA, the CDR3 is TGTGCCAGCAGCGTAGGCGGGAGCTACAATGAGCAGTTCTTC.

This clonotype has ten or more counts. CDR3 nucleotides: TGTGCCAGCAGTTTTGGCGGCACCTATGGCTACACCTTC. Protein: CASSFGGTYGYTF. The chain couples TRBV12-3 or TRBV12-4 to TRBJ1-2; D gene uncertain. The CDR3 runs 13 residues. V was trimmed by 3 bases and J by 4 bases, leaving 9 bases between them.

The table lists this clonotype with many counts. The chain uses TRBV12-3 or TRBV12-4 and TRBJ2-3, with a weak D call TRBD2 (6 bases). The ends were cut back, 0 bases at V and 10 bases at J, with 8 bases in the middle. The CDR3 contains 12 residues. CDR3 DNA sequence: TGTGCCAGCAGTTTAGCCGGGACTGCGCAGTATTTT. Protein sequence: CASSLAGTAQYF.

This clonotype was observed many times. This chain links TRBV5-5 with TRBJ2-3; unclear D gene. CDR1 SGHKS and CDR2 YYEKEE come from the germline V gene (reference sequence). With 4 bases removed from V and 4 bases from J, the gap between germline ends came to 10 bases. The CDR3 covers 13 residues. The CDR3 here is CASSRLEADTQYF. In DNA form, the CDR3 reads TGTGCCAGCAGCCGGCTAGAGGCAGATACGCAGTATTTT.

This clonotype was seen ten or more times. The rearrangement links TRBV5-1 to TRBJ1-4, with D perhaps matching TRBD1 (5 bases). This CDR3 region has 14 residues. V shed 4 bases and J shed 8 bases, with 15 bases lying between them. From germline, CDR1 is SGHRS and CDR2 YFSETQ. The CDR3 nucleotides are TGCGCCAGCAGCCCGGGGGGTACGGAAGAAAAACTGTTTTTT. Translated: CASSPGGTEEKLFF.